This T cell receptor (beta chain) was recorded in a study of CD8+ T cells in alopecia areata. Background on the study: Patients received oral tofacitinib, 5 to 10 mg twice daily, for moderate-to-severe alopecia areata. Patients took tofacitinib for 6 to 18 months, followed by 6 drug-free months.

In the case of this clone: The antigen is undetermined.

Trimming took 4 bases from V and 0 from J; bases not matched to a gene: 2. This CDR3 contains 15 residues. Germline V gene data show CDR1 as SNHLY and CDR2 as FYNNEI. Extracted from the samples, RNA was reverse transcribed into cDNA to serve as the sequencing template. TCRdb keeps only in-frame clones here, not all; method: immunoSEQ multiplex PCR. Seen here are about 270,000 clones, about 60% observed once, and the top ten hold about 0.9%. Treatment reported: oral pan-JAK inhibitor, 5-10 mg twice daily. General study findings and limits: A large proportion of expanded lesional clones were detected persisting in scalp and blood during tofacitinib.

The receptor's source is a human donor with alopecia areata. The sample in question was CD4+ T cells sorted from blood, obtained at roughly week 53, from a patient treated with tofacitinib. V gene TRBV2 combines with J gene TRBJ1-4; TRBD1 aligns across 7 bases. CDR3 nucleotide sequence: TGTGCCAGCAGTGGCCAGGGGGCAACTAATGAAAAACTGTTTTTT. Encoded protein: CASSGQGATNEKLFF.